Below are 7 T cell receptor beta chains sequenced from a single sample in a study of cytomegalovirus exposure and HLA in healthy donors. PCR involved 60 Vbeta and 13 Jbeta primers. TCRdb's copy holds only in-frame clones and misses some; the assay was immunoSEQ multiplex PCR. The sample gives about 120,000 clones, around three fifths of which show up once; more than 6.5% is in the top ten. The sample was PBMCs. The origin of the receptors is a woman aged 40 to 50 in good health and CMV-seropositive.

The chain joins TRBV7-3 to TRBJ2-5; 10 nucleotides agree with TRBD2. The CDR3 runs 14 residues. Germline CDR1 reads SGHTA; CDR2 reads FQGTGA. Trimming at V came to 5 bases and at J to 5 bases, leaving 5 bases not matched to a gene. Here the CDR3 DNA reads TGTGCCAGCAGCCAAAGCGGGAGGGGGGAGACCCAGTACTTC. Its translation is CASSQSGRGETQYF.

A single count supports this clone. This chain uses TRBV9 with TRBJ2-1, with 12 bases fitting TRBD2. The germline V gene encodes CDR1 SGDLS and CDR2 YYNGEE. Unmatched junction bases numbered 1, after V lost 0 bases and J lost 9 bases. This CDR3 contains 14 residues. CDR3 region: CASSVELAGGEQFF. CDR3 nucleotide sequence: TGTGCCAGCAGCGTAGAACTAGCGGGAGGTGAGCAGTTCTTC.

The rearrangement joins TRBV30 to TRBJ1-5; D is possibly TRBD1 (5 bases). V lost 8 bases and J lost 4, with 15 bases in between. There are 13 residues in the CDR3. Germline loops: CDR1 GTSNPN, CDR2 SVGIG (reference sequence). The CDR3 here is CAGANQGNQPQHF. Written as DNA, the CDR3 is TGTGCCGGGGCCAACCAGGGAAATCAGCCCCAGCATTTT. Variable domain in full (rest from reference TRBV30 and TRBJ1-5): SQTIHQWPATLVQPVGSPLSLECTVEGTSNPNLYWYRQAAGRGLQLLFYSVGIGQISSEVPQNLSASRPQDRQFILSSKKLLLSDSGFYLCAGANQGNQPQHFGDGTRLSIL.

The chain links TRBV5-6 to TRBJ1-1, with 7 nucleotides matching TRBD1. CDR1 is SGHDT and CDR2 is YYEEEE in the germline V gene. The V gene end was trimmed by 4 bases and the J gene end by 12 bases; junction bases not matched to a gene: 15. The CDR3 runs to 14 residues. CDR3 nucleotides: TGTGCCAGCAGCGACACTACAGGGGCCGGTTTACCTTTCTTT. Translating gives CASSDTTGAGLPFF.

The CDR3 region has the DNA TGTGCCAGCAGCGGCCCGGGACACCTTAATCAGCCCCAGCATTTT. This codes for CASSGPGHLNQPQHF. The chain is built from TRBV21-1 and TRBJ1-5; the D segment call TRBD1 is taken from the table without a DNA check. TRBV21-1 is deemed a pseudogene. The CDR3 is 15 amino acids.

The chain recombines TRBV7-8 with TRBJ1-5; D not resolved. Deletions cut 0 bases from V and 4 bases from J, with 7 bases between. Germline V CDR1 and CDR2: SGHVS, FQNEAQ. This CDR3 is built from 14 residues. Here the CDR3 DNA reads TGTGCCAGCAGCTTAGCTAGACAAAATCAGCCCCAGCATTTT. This gives the protein CASSLARQNQPQHF.

This chain links TRBV5-1 with TRBJ1-6, with TRBD1 matching over 9 bases. Germline assignment: CDR1 SGHRS and CDR2 YFSETQ. J was trimmed by 8 bases and V by 4 bases; bases with no gene match: 10. The CDR3 extends over 16 amino acids. The DNA of the CDR3 is TGCGCCAGCAGCCCCGTTGTTAGGACAGGGGATTCACCCCTCCACTTT. This encodes CASSPVVRTGDSPLHF.